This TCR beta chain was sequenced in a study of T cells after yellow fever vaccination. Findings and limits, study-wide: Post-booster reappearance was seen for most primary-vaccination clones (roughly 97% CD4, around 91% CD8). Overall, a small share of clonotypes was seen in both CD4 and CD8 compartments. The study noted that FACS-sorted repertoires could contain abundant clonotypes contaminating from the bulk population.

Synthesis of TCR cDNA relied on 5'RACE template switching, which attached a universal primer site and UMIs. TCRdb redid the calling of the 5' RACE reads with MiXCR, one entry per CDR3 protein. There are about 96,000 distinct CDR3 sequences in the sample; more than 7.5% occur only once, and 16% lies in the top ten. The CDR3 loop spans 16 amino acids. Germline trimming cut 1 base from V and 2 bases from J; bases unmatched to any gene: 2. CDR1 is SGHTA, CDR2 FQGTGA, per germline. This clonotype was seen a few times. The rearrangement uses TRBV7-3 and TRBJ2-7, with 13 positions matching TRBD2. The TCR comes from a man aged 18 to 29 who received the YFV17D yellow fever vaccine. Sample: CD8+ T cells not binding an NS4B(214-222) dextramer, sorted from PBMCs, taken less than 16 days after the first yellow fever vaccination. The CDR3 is CASSLRGLAGPYEQYV. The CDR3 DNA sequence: TGTGCCAGCAGCTTAAGGGGACTAGCGGGGCCCTACGAGCAGTACGTC.